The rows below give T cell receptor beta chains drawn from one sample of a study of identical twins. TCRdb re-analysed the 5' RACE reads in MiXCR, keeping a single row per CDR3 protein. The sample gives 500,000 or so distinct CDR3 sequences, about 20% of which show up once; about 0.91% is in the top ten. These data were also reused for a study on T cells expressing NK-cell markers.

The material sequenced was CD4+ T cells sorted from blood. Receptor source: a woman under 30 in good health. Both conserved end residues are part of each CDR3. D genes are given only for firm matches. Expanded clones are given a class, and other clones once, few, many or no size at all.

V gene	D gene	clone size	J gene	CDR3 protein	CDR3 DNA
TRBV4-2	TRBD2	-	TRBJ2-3	CASSSTRTGGTDTQYF	TGTGCCAGCAGCTCTACTCGCACGGGGGGAACAGATACGCAGTATTTT
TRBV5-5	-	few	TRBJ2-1	CASSLSPNLYNEQFF	TGTGCCAGCAGCTTATCCCCAAACCTCTACAATGAGCAGTTCTTC
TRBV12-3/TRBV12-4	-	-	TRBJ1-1	CASSFVGRQAFF	TGTGCCAGCAGTTTCGTGGGACGTCAAGCTTTCTTT
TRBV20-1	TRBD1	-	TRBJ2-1	CSATGQGVTYNEQFF	TGCAGTGCCACTGGACAGGGCGTCACCTACAATGAGCAGTTCTTC
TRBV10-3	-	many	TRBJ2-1	CAIGGGPLNNEQFF	TGTGCCATCGGCGGCGGGCCCCTTAACAATGAGCAGTTCTTC
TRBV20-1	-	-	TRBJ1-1	CSAIFIGNTEAFF	TGCAGTGCTATCTTTATAGGGAACACTGAAGCTTTCTTT
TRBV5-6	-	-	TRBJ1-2	CASSLGWNEGGYTF	TGTGCCAGCAGCTTGGGATGGAATGAAGGGGGCTACACCTTC
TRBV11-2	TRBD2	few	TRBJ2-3	CASSLVEASGDSDTQYF	TGTGCCAGCAGCTTAGTAGAGGCTAGCGGAGATTCAGATACGCAGTATTTT
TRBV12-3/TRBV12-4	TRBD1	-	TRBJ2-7	CASNQGGAGPHEQYF	TGTGCCAGCAACCAAGGGGGCGCCGGTCCCCACGAGCAGTACTTC
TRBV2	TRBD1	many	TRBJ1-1	CASSRDRATEAFF	TGTGCCAGCAGCCGGGACAGGGCCACTGAAGCTTTCTTT
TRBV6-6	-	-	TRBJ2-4	CASSSRVNIQYF	TGTGCCAGCAGTTCCAGAGTCAACATTCAGTACTTC
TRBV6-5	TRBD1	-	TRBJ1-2	CASSSRTGIANYGYTF	TGTGCCAGCAGTTCCCGGACAGGGATTGCCAACTATGGCTACACCTTC
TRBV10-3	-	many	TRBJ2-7	CAISGTVGTEQYF	TGTGCCATCAGTGGGACGGTGGGGACCGAGCAGTACTTC
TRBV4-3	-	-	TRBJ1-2	CASSQAYFSKQTVNYGYTF	TGCGCCAGCAGCCAAGCCTACTTCAGTAAACAGACGGTTAACTATGGCTACACCTTC
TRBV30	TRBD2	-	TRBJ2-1	CACCPLAGGSNEQFF	TGTGCCTGCTGTCCGCTAGCGGGAGGCTCGAATGAGCAGTTCTTC
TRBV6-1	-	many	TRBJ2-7	CASSAGGAYYEQYF	TGTGCCAGCAGTGCTGGGGGGGCCTACTACGAGCAGTACTTC
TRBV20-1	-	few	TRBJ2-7	CSARFYGGSDEQYF	TGCAGTGCTAGATTCTATGGGGGTTCGGACGAGCAGTACTTC
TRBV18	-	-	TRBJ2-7	CASSLMGEREQYF	TGTGCCAGCTCACTGATGGGGGAGCGCGAGCAGTACTTC
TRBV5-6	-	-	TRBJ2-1	CASSLSSPEQFF	TGTGCCAGCAGCTTGAGTTCTCCCGAGCAGTTCTTC
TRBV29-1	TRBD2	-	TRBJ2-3	CSVLRLAGADTQYF	TGCAGCGTTCTCAGACTAGCGGGAGCAGATACGCAGTATTTT
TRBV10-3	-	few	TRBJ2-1	CAISKEEGSYNEQFF	TGTGCCATCAGTAAGGAGGAAGGGTCCTACAATGAGCAGTTCTTC
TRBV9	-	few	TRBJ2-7	CASSVDGPGNNEQYF	TGTGCCAGCAGCGTAGACGGGCCAGGGAACAACGAGCAGTACTTC
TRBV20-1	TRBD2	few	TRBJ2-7	CSAPRTSGRGSSYEQYF	TGCAGTGCCCCTCGGACTAGCGGGAGGGGTAGCTCCTACGAGCAGTACTTC
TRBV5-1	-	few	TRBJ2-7	CASSRDGPEQYF	TGCGCCAGCAGCCGGGACGGCCCAGAGCAGTACTTC
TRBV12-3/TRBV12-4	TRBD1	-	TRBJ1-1	CASSFGQGRLNTEAFF	TGTGCCAGCAGTTTCGGACAGGGTCGACTGAACACTGAAGCTTTCTTT
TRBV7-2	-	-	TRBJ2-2	CASSFRGTNTGELFF	TGTGCCAGCAGCTTTCGGGGGACGAACACCGGGGAGCTGTTTTTT
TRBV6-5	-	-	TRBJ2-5	CASSYVWISRQETQYF	TGTGCCAGCAGTTACGTGTGGATAAGTAGGCAAGAGACCCAGTACTTC
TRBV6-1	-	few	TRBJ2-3	CASSPPGTPTQYF	TGTGCCAGCAGCCCTCCTGGGACCCCTACGCAGTATTTT
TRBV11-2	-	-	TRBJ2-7	CASSLVDGSYEQYF	TGTGCCAGCAGCTTAGTGGACGGGTCCTACGAGCAGTACTTC
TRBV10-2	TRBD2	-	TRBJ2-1	CASTSSLAGGPVHEQFF	TGCGCCAGCACCTCTTCATTAGCGGGAGGGCCCGTGCATGAGCAGTTCTTC
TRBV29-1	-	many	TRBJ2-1	CSVSGYNEQFF	TGCAGCGTTTCGGGATACAATGAGCAGTTCTTC
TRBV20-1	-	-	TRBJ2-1	CSASKGGEQFF	TGCAGTGCTAGCAAGGGGGGTGAGCAGTTCTTC
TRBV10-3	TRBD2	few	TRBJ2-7	CAISIAGGSYEQYF	TGTGCCATCAGTATAGCGGGCGGCTCCTACGAGCAGTACTTC
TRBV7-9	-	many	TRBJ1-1	CASSSRAVNTEAFF	TGTGCCAGCAGCTCTAGGGCCGTGAACACTGAAGCTTTCTTT
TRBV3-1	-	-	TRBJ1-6	CASSKQGGSSYNSPLHF	TGTGCCAGCAGCAAGCAGGGAGGTAGCTCCTATAATTCACCCCTCCACTTT
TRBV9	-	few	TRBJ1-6	CASSVAQGWPLHF	TGTGCCAGCAGCGTAGCTCAGGGTTGGCCCCTCCACTTT
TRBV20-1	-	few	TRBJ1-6	CSASRGPPNSPLHF	TGCAGTGCTAGTCGGGGGCCACCAAATTCACCCCTCCACTTT
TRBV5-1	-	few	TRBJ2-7	CASSLNRLSEQYF	TGCGCCAGCAGCTTAAACCGTCTAAGCGAGCAGTACTTC
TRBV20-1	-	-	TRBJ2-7	CSAVFGSSYEQYF	TGCAGTGCCGTATTCGGGAGCTCCTACGAGCAGTACTTC
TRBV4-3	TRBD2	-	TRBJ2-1	CASSQDRWEGTNEQFF	TGCGCCAGCAGCCAAGATCGGTGGGAGGGCACTAATGAGCAGTTCTTC
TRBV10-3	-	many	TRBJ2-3	CAISDSDTQYF	TGTGCCATCAGTGACTCGGATACGCAGTATTTT
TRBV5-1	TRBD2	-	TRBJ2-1	CASSLGGTSGSNEQFF	TGCGCCAGCAGCCTTGGGGGGACTAGCGGGAGCAATGAGCAGTTCTTC
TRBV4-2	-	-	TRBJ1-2	CASSQDTGTSNGYTF	TGTGCCAGCAGCCAAGATACGGGGACCTCGAACGGCTACACCTTC
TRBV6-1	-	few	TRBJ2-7	CASSPDWGSREQYF	TGTGCCAGCAGCCCCGACTGGGGCTCGCGGGAGCAGTACTTC
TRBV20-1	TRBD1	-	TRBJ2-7	CSALKTGPSYEQYF	TGCAGTGCCCTCAAGACAGGGCCCTCCTACGAGCAGTACTTC
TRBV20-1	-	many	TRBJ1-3	CSAVGGNTIYF	TGCAGTGCTGTCGGGGGAAACACCATATATTTT
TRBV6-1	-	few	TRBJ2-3	CASRLSGHRSTDTQYF	TGTGCCAGCCGACTCTCGGGACACCGTAGCACAGATACGCAGTATTTT
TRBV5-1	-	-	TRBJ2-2	CAHRTEPTGELFF	TGCGCCCACCGGACAGAACCTACCGGGGAGCTGTTTTTT
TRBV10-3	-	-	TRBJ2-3	CATASLAGPSTDTQYF	TGTGCCACCGCCTCACTTGCGGGACCTTCCACAGATACGCAGTATTTT